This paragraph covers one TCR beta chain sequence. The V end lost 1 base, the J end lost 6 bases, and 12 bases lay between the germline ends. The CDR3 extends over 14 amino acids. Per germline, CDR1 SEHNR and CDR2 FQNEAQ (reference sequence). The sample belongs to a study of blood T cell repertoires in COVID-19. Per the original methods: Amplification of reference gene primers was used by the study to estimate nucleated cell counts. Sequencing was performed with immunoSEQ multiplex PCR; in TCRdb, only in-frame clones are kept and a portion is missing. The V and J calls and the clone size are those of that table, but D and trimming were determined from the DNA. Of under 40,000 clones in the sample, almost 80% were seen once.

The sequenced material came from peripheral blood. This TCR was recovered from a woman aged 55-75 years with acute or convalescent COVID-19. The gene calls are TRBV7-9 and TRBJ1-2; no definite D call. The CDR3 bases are TGTGCCAGCAGCTTAGATGCCCCCGGTCATGGCTACACCTTC. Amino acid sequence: CASSLDAPGHGYTF.